This T cell receptor beta chain appears in the sequencing data of a study of blood T cell repertoires in COVID-19. Participant-given clinical history determined each cohort assignment. The method was immunoSEQ multiplex PCR; TCRdb's version includes in-frame clones alone and lacks a portion of them. The sample records roughly 450,000 clones, 80% to 95% being singletons. This clone was detected only a few times. The TCR originated in a young man who had recovered from COVID-19. Sample: PBMCs or T cells enriched from blood (not recorded which).

CDR3 nucleotide sequence: TGTGCCAGCAGTTTATCTGGCGGGAACTCCTACGAGCAGTACTTC. Its translation: CASSLSGGNSYEQYF. V is TRBV27 and J is TRBJ2-7; perhaps TRBD2 as D (6 bases). The V gene's germline CDR1 is MNHEY and CDR2 SMNVEV (reference sequence). With 0 bases removed from V and 0 bases from J, the gap between germline ends came to 9 bases. This CDR3 spans 15 amino acids.